This TCR beta chain was recovered during a study of blood T cell repertoires in COVID-19. Study in general: COVID-19 samples from acute and convalescent phases originated in the United States, Italy and Spain.

The authors' processing: Reference gene primer amplification yielded estimated nucleated cell counts. The table came from immunoSEQ multiplex PCR; TCRdb's copy has only in-frame clones and leaves some out. V, J and clone size are taken as reported in that table, and D and trimming were inferred from the DNA itself. This repertoire shows more than 85,000 clones, around 81% found once; its top ten account for roughly 9.4%. The germline gives CDR1 SGHTA, CDR2 FQGNSA. V trimming: 1 base; J trimming: 5 bases; junction bases outside the gene matches: 5. The CDR3 has 16 residues. The material sequenced was peripheral blood. The clonotype was recovered from a woman in her 70s with acute or convalescent COVID-19. V gene TRBV7-2 combines with J gene TRBJ2-2, with TRBD2 matching 9 bases. CDR3 DNA sequence: TGTGCCAGCAGCTTAGTTGGACTAGCGAGAACCGGGGAGCTGTTTTTT. Protein: CASSLVGLARTGELFF.